The clone carrying this T cell receptor beta chain was observed at least ten times. Antigen specificity is unknown. This sample is part of a study of Graves' ophthalmopathy and Graves' hyperthyroidism. Broader study findings: In blood, most expanded thyroid clonotypes above 0.001 frequency were also detected.

Ophthalmopathy not arising within 18 months of follow-up defined hyperthyroidism as stable. Exclusion covered patients with other autoimmune diseases or uncontrolled infections (as well as pregnancy or lactation). Trimming left V 6 bases short and J 7 bases short, with 12 bases between. Germline V gene lookup returns CDR1 MDHEN and CDR2 SYDVKM. This CDR3 spans 12 amino acids. From RNA, the CDR3 regions of TCR beta chains were amplified and sequenced. RT-PCR with HTBI primers came first, then second-round multiplex PCR. TCRdb fed the multiplex PCR reads into MiXCR, producing one record per CDR3 protein. The sample lists roughly 610,000 distinct CDR3 sequences; about a fifth were seen once.

The chain employs TRBV28 and TRBJ1-2; TRBD1 is a possible D gene (6 bases). The sequenced material came from peripheral blood. This sequence originates from a woman in her late teens or twenties with stable Graves' hyperthyroidism. Some clones in this sample may be carry-over from other donors' samples. Here the CDR3 DNA reads TGTGCCAGCAGGCCACAGGGTTCTGGCTACACCTTC. Translation: CASRPQGSGYTF.